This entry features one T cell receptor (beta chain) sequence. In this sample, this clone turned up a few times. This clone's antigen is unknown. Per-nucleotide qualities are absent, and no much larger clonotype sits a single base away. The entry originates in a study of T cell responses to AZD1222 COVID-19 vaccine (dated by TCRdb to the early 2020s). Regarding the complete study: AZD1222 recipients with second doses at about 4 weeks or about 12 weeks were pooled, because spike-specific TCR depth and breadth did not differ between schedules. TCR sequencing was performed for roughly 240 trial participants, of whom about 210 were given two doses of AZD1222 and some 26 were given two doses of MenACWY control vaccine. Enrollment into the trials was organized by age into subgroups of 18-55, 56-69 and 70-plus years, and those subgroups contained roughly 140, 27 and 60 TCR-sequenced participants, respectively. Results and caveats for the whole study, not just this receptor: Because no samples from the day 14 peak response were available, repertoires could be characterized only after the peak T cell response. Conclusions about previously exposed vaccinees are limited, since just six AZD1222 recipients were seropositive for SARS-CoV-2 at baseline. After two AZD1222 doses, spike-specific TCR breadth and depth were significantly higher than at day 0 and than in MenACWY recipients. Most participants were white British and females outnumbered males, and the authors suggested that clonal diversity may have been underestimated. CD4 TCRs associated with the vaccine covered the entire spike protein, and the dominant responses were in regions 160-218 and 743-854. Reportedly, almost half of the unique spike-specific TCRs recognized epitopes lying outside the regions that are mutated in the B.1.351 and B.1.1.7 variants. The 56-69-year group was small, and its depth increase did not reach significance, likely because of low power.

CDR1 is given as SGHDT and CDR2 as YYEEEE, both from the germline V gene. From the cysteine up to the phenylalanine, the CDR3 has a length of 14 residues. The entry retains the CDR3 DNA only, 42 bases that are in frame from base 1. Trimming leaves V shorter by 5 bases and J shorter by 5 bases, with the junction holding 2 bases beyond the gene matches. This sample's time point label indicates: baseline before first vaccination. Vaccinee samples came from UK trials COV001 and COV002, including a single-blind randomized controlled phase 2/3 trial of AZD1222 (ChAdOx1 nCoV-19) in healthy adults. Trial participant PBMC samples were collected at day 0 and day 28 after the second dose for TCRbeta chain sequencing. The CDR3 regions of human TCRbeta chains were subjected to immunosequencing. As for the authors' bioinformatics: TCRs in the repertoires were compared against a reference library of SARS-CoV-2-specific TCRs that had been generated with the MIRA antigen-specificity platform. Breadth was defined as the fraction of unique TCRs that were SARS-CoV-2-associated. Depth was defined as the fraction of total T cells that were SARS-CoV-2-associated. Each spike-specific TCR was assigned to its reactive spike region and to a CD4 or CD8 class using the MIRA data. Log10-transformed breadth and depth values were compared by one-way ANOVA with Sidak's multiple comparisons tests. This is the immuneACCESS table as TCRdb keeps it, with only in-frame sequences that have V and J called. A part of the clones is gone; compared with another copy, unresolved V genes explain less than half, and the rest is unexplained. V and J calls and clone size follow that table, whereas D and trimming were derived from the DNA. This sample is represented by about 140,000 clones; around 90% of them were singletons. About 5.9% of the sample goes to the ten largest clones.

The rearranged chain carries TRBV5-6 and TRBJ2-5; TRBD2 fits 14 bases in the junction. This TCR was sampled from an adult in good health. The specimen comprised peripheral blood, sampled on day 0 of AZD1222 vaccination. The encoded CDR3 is CASRRLAGGETQYF. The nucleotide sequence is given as TGTGCCAGCAGGAGACTAGCGGGAGGGGAGACCCAGTACTTC.